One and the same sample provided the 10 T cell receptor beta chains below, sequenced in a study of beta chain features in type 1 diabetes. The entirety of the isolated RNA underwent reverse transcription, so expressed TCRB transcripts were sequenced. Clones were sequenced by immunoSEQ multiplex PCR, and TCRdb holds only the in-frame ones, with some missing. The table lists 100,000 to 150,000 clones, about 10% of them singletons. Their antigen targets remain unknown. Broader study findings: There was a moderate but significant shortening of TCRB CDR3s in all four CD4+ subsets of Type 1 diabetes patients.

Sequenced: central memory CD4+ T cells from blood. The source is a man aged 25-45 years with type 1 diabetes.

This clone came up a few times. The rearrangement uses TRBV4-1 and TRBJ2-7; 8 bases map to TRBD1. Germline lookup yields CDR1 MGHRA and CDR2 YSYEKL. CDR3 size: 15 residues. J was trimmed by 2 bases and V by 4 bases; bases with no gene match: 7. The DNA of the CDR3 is TGCGCCAGCAGCCCCCCGGACAGGGAAACCTACGAGCAGTACTTC. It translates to CASSPPDRETYEQYF.

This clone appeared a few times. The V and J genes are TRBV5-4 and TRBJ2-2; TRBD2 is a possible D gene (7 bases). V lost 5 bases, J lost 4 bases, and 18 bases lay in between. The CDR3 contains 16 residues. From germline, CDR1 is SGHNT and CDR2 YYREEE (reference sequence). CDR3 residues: CASSPPPGGTTGELFF. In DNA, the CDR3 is TGTGCCAGCAGTCCCCCCCCGGGGGGCACCACCGGGGAGCTGTTTTTT.

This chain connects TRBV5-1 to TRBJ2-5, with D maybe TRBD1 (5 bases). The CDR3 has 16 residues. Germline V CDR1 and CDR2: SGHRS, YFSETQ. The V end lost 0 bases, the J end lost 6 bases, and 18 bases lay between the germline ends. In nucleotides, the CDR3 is TGCGCCAGCAGCTTGGCGTATGGGGCAGAAGGGAAGACCCAGTACTTC. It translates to CASSLAYGAEGKTQYF.

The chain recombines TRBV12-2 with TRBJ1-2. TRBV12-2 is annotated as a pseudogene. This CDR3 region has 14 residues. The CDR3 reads CASRLVSRSSGYTF. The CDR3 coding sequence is TGTGCAAGTCGCTTAGTTTCGAGGAGCTCTGGCTACACCTTC.

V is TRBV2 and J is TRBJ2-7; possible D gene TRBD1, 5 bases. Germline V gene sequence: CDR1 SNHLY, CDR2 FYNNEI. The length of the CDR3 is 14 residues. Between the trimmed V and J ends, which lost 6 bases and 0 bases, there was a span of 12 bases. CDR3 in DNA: TGTGCCAGCAGATCTACAGGTTTCTCCTACGAGCAGTACTTC. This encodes CASRSTGFSYEQYF.

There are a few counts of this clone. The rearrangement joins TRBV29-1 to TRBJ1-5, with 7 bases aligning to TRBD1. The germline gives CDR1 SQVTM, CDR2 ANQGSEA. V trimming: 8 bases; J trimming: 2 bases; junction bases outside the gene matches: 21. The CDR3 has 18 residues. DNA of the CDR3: TGCAGCTTACGCTCTGACAGGGTACTTCCGGATGGCAATCAGCCCCAGCATTTT. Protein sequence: CSLRSDRVLPDGNQPQHF.

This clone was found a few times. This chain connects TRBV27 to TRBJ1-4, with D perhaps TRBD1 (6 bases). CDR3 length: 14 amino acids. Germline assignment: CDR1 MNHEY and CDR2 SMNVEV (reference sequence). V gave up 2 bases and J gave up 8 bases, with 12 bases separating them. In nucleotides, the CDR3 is TGTGCCAGCAGTTTACAGGGGAACGAGGAAAAACTGTTTTTT. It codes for CASSLQGNEEKLFF.

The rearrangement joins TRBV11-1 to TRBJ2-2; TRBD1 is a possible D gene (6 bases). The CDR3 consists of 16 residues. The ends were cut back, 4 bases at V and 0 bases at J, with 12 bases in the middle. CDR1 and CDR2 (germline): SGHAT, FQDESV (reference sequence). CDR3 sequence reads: CASSSQGHTNTGELFF. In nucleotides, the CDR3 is TGTGCCAGCAGCTCCCAGGGGCATACGAACACCGGGGAGCTGTTTTTT.

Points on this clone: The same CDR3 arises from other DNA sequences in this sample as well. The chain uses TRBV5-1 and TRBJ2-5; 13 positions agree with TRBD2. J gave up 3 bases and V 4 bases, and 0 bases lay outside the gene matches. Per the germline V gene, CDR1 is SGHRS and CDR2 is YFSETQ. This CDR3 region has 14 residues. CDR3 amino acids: CASSGLAGEETQYF. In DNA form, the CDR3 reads TGCGCCAGCAGCGGACTAGCGGGGGAAGAGACCCAGTACTTC.

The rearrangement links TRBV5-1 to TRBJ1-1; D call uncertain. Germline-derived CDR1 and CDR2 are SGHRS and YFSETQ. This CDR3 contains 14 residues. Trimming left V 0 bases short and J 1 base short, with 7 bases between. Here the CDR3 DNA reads TGCGCCAGCAGCTTGGGGGCAGCGAACACTGAAGCTTTCTTT. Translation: CASSLGAANTEAFF.